This TCR beta chain was documented in a study of cytomegalovirus exposure and HLA in healthy donors. V gave up 1 base and J gave up 7 bases, with 12 bases separating them. This CDR3 is 14 amino acids long. Germline V gene sequence: CDR1 SGHRS, CDR2 YFSETQ. Both 60 Vbeta primers and 13 Jbeta primers went into the PCR. TCRdb's table, derived via immunoSEQ multiplex PCR, lists solely in-frame clones and lacks some. The sample lists 150,000 to 200,000 clones, roughly 60% occurring once. The chain is built from TRBV5-1 and TRBJ2-1, with D perhaps matching TRBD1 (5 bases). The sequenced sample was PBMCs. This clonotype originated in a man aged 35 to 55 in good health and CMV-seronegative. CDR3 region: CASSLFRTPNEQFF. The DNA for the CDR3 is TGCGCCAGCAGCTTGTTTCGGACACCGAATGAGCAGTTCTTC.